This TCR beta chain was identified during a study of T cells in Graves' hyperthyroidism and ophthalmopathy. General study results and limits: The model predicted ophthalmopathy a median roughly six months before onset.

Amplified TCR beta CDR3 regions derived from RNA transcripts. With the HTBI primer set, the TCR CDR3 went through a first round of RT-PCR. Each CDR3 protein gets one entry after TCRdb re-called the multiplex PCR reads with MiXCR. The data show 350,000 to 400,000 distinct CDR3 sequences, around 14% seen once. The V gene lost 1 base and the J gene lost 5 bases, with 11 bases spanning the gap. This CDR3 has 14 residues. Patients counted as stable if ophthalmopathy did not develop within 18 months. PBMCs came from 10 ml fresh peripheral blood. In its sample, this clonotype was seen many times. Its antigen is still unknown.

This receptor was identified in a woman aged 25 to 39 with Graves' hyperthyroidism. The sequenced sample was blood. The J gene is TRBJ2-5, the V gene TRBV12-3 or TRBV12-4; D possibly corresponds to TRBD2 (5 bases). The CDR3: CASSLGGLGETQYF. CDR3 bases: TGTGCCAGCAGTTTAGGAGGGTTAGGGGAGACCCAGTACTTC.